This T cell receptor beta chain stems from a study of T cell repertoires in cytomegalovirus infection. TCRdb used MiXCR to reprocess the reads, holding one entry per CDR3 protein. The table has some 440,000 distinct CDR3 sequences, 30% to 40% seen once. A few counts support this clonotype. The CDR3 spans 17 residues. Trimming took 0 bases from V and 0 from J, leaving 10 bases between them. Looked up from germline, CDR1 is SGHDT and CDR2 is YYEEEE. This clonotype was sampled from a human donor in good health (CMV status not recorded). Some clones in this sample may be carry-over from other donors' samples. The sequenced material came from PBMCs. The genes are TRBV5-6 and TRBJ2-6; unclear D gene. CDR3 amino acids: CASSLGGTVSGANVLTF. Written as DNA, the CDR3 is TGTGCCAGCAGCTTGGGGGGTACCGTCTCTGGGGCCAACGTCCTGACTTTC.